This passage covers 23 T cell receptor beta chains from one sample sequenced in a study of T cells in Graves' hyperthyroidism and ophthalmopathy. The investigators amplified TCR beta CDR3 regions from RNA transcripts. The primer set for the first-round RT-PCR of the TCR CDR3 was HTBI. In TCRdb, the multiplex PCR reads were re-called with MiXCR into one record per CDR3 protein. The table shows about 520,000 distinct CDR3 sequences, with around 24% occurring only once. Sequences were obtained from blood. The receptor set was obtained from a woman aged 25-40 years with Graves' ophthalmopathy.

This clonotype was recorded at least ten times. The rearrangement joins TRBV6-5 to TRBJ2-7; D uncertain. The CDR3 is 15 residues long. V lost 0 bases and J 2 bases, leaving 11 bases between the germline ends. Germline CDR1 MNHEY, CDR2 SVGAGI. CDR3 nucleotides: TGTGCCAGCAGTTACTCCTCAGGCGATGCCTACGAGCAGTACTTC. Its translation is CASSYSSGDAYEQYF.

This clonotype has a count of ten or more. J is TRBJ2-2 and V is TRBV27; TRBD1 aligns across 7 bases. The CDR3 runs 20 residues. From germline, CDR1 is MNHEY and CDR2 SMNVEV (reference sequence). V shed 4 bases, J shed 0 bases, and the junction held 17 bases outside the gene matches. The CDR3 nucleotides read TGTGCCAGCAGTTCCATCTTTACTAGAGGGACAGCCTCGAACACCGGGGAGCTGTTTTTT. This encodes CASSSIFTRGTASNTGELFF.

The CDR3 is CASSQVGLAGGRETQYF. The CDR3 DNA reads TGCGCCAGCAGCCAAGTTGGACTAGCGGGGGGGCGGGAGACCCAGTACTTC. The chain carries TRBV4-1 and TRBJ2-5, with TRBD2 matching over 15 bases. Germline CDR1 is MGHRA and CDR2 is YSYEKL. CDR3 length: 17 amino acids. The J segment lost 5 bases and the V segment lost 1 base, leaving 5 bases of the junction unmatched.

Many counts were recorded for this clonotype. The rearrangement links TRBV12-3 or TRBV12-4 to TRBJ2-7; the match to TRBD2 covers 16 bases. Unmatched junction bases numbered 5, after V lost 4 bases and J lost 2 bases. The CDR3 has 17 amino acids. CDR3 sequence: CASSYGTSGGATYEQYF. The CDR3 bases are TGTGCCAGCAGTTACGGGACTAGCGGGGGGGCCACCTACGAGCAGTACTTC.

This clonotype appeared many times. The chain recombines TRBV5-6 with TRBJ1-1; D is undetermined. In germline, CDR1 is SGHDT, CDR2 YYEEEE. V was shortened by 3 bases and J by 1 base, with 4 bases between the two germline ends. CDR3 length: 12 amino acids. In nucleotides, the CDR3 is TGTGCCAGCAGCTGGAAGAACACTGAAGCTTTCTTT. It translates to CASSWKNTEAFF.

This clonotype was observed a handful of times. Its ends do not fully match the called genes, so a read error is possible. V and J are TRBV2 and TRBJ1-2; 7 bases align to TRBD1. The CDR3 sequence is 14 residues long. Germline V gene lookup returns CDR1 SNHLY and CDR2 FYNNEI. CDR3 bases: TGCGCCAGCAGTGAAGGGGACAGTCCCTATGGCTACACCTTC. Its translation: CASSEGDSPYGYTF. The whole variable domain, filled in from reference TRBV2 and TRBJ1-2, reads EPEVTQTPSHQVTQMGQEVILRCVPISNHLYFYWYRQILGQKVEFLVSFYNNEISEKSEIFDDQFSVERPDGSNFTLKIRSTKLEDSAMYFCASSEGDSPYGYTFGSGTRLTVV.

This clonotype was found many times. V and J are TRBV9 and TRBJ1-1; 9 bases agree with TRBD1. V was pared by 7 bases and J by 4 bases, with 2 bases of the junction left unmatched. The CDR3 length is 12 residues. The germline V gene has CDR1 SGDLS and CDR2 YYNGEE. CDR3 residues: CASGTGITEAFF. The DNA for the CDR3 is TGTGCCAGCGGGACAGGGATCACTGAAGCTTTCTTT.

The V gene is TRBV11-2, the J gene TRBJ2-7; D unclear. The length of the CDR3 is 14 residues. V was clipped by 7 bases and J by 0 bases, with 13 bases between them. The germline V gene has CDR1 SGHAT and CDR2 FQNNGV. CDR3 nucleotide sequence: TGTGCCAGCACCAATGGGCGGAGCTCCTACGAGCAGTACTTC. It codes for CASTNGRSSYEQYF.

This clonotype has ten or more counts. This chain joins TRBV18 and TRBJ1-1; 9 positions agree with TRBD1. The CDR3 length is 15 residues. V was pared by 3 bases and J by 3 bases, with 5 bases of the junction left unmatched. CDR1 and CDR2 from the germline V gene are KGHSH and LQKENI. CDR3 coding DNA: TGTGCCAGCTCACCCCGGGACAGGGACCACACTGAAGCTTTCTTT. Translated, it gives CASSPRDRDHTEAFF.

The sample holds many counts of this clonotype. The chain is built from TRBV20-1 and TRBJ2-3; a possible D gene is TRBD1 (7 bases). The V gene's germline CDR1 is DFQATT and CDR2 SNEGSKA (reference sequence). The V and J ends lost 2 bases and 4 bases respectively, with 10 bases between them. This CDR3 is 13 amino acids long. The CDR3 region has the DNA TGCAGTGCTAGAACCAGGGGGGCAGATACGCAGTATTTT. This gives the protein CSARTRGADTQYF.

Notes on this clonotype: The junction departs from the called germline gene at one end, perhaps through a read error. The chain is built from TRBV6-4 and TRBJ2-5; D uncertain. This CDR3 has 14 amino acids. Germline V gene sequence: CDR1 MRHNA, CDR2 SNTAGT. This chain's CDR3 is CAGSPRTSQETKYF. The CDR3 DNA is TGTGCCGGCAGTCCGAGGACCTCTCAAGAGACCAAGTACTTC.

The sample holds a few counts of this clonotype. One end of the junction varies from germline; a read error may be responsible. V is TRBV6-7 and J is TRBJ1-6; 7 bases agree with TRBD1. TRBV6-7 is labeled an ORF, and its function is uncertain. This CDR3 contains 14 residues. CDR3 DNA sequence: TGTGCCAGCACCCGGGACAGTCCTAATACACCCCTCCACTTT. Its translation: CASTRDSPNTPLHF.

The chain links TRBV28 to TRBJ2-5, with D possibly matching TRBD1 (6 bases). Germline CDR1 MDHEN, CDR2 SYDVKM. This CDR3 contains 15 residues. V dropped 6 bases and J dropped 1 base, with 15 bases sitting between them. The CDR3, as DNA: TGTGCCAGCAGCCAAGGGACACTTACCCAAGAGACCCAGTACTTC. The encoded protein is CASSQGTLTQETQYF.

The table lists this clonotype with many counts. In DNA form, the CDR3 reads TGTGCCACCGGACAGGGTACCGAGACCCAGTACTTC. Protein: CATGQGTETQYF. The chain employs TRBV12-3 or TRBV12-4 and TRBJ2-5; 8 bases align to TRBD1. With V trimmed by 10 bases and J by 5 bases, 6 bases remained unmatched. This CDR3 has 12 residues.

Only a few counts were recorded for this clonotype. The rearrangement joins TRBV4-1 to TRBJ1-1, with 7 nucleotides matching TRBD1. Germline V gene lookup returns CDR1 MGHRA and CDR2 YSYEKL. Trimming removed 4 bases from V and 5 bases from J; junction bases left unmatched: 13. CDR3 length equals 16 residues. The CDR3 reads CASSPVGRGARTEAFF. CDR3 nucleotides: TGCGCCAGCAGCCCGGTTGGCAGGGGGGCGCGGACTGAAGCTTTCTTT.

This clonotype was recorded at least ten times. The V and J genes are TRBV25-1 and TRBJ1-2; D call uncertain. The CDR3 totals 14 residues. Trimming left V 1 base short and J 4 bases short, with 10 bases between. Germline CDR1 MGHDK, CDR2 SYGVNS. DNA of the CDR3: TGTGCCAGCAGTGAATTTACCGGAGGCTATGGCTACACCTTC. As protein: CASSEFTGGYGYTF.

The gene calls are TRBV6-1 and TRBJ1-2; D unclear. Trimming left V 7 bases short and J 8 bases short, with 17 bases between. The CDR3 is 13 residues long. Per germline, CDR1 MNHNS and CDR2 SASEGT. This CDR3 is CASNNLGVEGYTF. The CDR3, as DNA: TGTGCCAGCAACAATTTGGGAGTGGAAGGCTACACCTTC.

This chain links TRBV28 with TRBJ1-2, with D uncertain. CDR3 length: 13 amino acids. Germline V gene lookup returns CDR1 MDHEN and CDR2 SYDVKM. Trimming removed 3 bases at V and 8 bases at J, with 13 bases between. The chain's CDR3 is CASSFRTLGGYTF. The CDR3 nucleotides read TGTGCCAGCAGTTTTCGAACTCTGGGCGGCTACACCTTC.

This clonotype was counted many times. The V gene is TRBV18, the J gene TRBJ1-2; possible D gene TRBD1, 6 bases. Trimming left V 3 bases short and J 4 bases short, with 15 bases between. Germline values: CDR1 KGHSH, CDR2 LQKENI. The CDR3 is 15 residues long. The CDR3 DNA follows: TGTGCCAGCTCACCGGTGACAGGAGATAGCTATGGCTACACCTTC. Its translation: CASSPVTGDSYGYTF.

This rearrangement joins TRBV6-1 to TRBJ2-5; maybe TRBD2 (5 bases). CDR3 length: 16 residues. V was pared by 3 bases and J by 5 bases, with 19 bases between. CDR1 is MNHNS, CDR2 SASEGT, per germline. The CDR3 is CASSEHSGKGWETQYF. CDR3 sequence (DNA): TGTGCCAGCAGTGAGCACTCGGGGAAAGGGTGGGAGACCCAGTACTTC.

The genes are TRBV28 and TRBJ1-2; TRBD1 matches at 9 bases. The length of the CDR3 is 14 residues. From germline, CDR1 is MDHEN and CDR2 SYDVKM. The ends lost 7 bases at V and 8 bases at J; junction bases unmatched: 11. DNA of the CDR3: TGTGCCAGCAACACAGGGGGCACCACTAGAGGCTACACCTTC. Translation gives CASNTGGTTRGYTF.

CDR3 sequence (DNA): TGTGCCAGCAGCGTAGCTCCGACATCCGAAGCTTTCTTT. Translated: CASSVAPTSEAFF. The chain couples TRBV9 to TRBJ1-1; D unclear. V lost 0 bases and J lost 8, with 11 bases in between. The CDR3 is 13 residues long. Germline assignment: CDR1 SGDLS and CDR2 YYNGEE.

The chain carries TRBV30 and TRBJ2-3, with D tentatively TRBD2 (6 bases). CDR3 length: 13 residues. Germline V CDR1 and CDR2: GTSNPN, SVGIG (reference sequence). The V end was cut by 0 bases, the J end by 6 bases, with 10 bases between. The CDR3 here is CAWSVGGADTQYF. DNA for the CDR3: TGTGCCTGGAGTGTCGGGGGAGCGGATACGCAGTATTTT. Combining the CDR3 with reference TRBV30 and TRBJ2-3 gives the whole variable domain SQTIHQWPATLVQPVGSPLSLECTVEGTSNPNLYWYRQAAGRGLQLLFYSVGIGQISSEVPQNLSASRPQDRQFILSSKKLLLSDSGFYLCAWSVGGADTQYFGPGTRLTVL.